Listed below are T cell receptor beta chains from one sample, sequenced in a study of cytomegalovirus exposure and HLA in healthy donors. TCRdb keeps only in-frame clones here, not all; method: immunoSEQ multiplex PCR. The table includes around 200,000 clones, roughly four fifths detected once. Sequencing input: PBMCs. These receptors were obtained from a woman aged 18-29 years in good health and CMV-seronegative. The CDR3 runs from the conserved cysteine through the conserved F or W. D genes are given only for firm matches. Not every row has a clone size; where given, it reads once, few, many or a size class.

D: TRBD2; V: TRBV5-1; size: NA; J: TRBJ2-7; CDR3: CASSLEARGGFEQYF; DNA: TGCGCCAGCAGCTTGGAGGCGCGGGGGGGTTTCGAGCAGTACTTC
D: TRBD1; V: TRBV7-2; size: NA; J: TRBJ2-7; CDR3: CASSDFGQGAYEQYF; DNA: TGTGCCAGCAGCGATTTCGGACAGGGGGCCTACGAGCAGTACTTC
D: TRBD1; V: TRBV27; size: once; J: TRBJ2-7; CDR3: CASSGTGSSYEQYF; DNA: TGTGCCAGCAGTGGGACAGGGAGCTCCTACGAGCAGTACTTC
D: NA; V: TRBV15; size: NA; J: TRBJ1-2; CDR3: CATSVDETYGYTF; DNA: TGTGCCACCAGCGTAGATGAAACCTATGGCTACACCTTC
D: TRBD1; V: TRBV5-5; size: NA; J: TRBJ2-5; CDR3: CASSESTGTGGAETQYF; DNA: TGTGCCAGCAGTGAATCTACCGGGACAGGGGGCGCAGAGACCCAGTACTTC
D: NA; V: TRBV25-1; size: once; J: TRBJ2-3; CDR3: CASSDPLLGGDGTQYF; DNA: TGTGCCAGCAGTGACCCTTTGTTAGGGGGAGATGGTACGCAGTATTTT
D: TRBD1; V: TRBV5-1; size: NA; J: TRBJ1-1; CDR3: CASSWGQGNTEAFF; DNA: TGCGCCAGCAGCTGGGGACAGGGGAACACTGAAGCTTTCTTT
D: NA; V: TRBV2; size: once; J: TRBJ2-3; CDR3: CASSDGAFHTQYF; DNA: TGTGCCAGCAGTGATGGGGCTTTCCATACGCAGTATTTT
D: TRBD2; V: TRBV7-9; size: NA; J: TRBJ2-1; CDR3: CASSLPISGRPDNEQFF; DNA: TGTGCCAGCAGCCTACCCATTAGCGGGAGGCCCGACAATGAGCAGTTCTTC
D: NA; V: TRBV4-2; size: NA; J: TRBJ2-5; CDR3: CASSQDGESGETQYF; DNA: TGTGCCAGCAGCCAAGATGGAGAAAGCGGAGAGACCCAGTACTTC
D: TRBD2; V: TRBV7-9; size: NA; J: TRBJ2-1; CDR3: CSSSSLGTSGDNEQFF; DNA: TGTTCCAGCAGCTCGCTTGGGACTAGCGGGGACAATGAGCAGTTCTTC
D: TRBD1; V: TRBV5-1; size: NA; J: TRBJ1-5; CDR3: CASTGGQGNQPQHF; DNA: TGCGCCAGCACAGGGGGCCAGGGCAATCAGCCCCAGCATTTT
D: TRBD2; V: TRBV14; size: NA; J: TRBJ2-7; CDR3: CASSQVRFRGRAYEQYF; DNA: TGTGCCAGCAGCCAAGTTAGGTTCCGGGGGAGGGCCTACGAGCAGTACTTC
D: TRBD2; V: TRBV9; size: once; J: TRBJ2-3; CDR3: CASSPSGGTRVTDTQYF; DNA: TGTGCCAGCAGTCCTAGCGGGGGAACTCGAGTCACAGATACGCAGTATTTT
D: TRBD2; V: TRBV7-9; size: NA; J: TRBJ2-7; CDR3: CASSRGGSGRALYEQYF; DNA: TGTGCCAGCAGCAGGGGGGGAAGCGGGAGGGCCCTCTACGAGCAGTACTTC
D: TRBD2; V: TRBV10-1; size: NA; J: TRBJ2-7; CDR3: CASSESKGASGSYEQYF; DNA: TGCGCCAGCAGTGAGTCGAAGGGGGCTAGCGGGAGCTACGAGCAGTACTTC
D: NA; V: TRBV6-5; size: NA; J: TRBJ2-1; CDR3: CASMDISYSYNEQFF; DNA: TGTGCCAGCATGGACATTTCTTACTCCTACAATGAGCAGTTCTTC
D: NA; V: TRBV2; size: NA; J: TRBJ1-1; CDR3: CASSAPTVNTEAFF; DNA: TGTGCCAGCAGCGCACCGACAGTGAACACTGAAGCTTTCTTT
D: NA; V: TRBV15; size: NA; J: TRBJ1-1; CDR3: CATSEPGQSNTEAFF; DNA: TGTGCCACCAGCGAACCGGGACAATCGAACACTGAAGCTTTCTTT
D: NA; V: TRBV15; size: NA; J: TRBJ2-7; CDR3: CATSGTGTYEQYF; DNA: TGTGCCACCAGCGGAACAGGGACCTACGAGCAGTACTTC
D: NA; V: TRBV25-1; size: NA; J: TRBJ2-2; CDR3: CASSETSYTGELFF; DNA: TGTGCCAGCAGTGAAACATCTTACACCGGGGAGCTGTTTTTT
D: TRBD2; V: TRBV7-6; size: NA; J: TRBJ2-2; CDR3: CASSLQGGSNTGELFF; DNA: TGTGCCAGCAGCTTGCAGGGAGGGTCGAACACCGGGGAGCTGTTTTTT
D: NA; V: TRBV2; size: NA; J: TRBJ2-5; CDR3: CASSEAELRPLQETQYF; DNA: TGTGCCAGCAGTGAAGCTGAGCTCCGCCCGCTCCAAGAGACCCAGTACTTC
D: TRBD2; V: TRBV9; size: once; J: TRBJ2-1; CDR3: CASSVVLAGGDEQFF; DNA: TGTGCCAGCAGCGTAGTCCTAGCGGGAGGTGATGAGCAGTTCTTC
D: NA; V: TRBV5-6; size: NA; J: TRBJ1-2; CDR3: CASSVGDSWGYTF; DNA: TGTGCCAGCAGCGTCGGGGATTCCTGGGGCTACACCTTC
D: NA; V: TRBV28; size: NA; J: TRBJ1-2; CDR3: CASSLPREYYGYTF; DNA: TGTGCCAGCAGTCTACCCAGGGAATACTATGGCTACACCTTC
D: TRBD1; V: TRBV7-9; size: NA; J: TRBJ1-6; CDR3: CASSSGQPNSPLHF; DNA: TGTGCCAGCAGCTCGGGACAGCCTAATTCACCCCTCCACTTT
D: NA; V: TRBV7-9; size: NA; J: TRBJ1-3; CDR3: CASSQTRVLKDSGNTIYF; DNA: TGTGCCAGCAGCCAAACTCGGGTCCTCAAAGATTCTGGAAACACCATATATTTT
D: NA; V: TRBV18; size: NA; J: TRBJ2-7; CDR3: CASSPIRDSYEQYF; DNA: TGTGCCAGCTCACCAATCAGGGACTCCTACGAGCAGTACTTC
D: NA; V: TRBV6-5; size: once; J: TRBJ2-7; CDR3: CASSRIQTYEQYF; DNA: TGTGCCAGCTCGAGGATCCAGACCTACGAGCAGTACTTC
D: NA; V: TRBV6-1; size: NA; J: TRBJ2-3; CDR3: CASRTTGGTQYF; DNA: TGTGCCAGCAGGACCACCGGCGGTACGCAGTATTTT
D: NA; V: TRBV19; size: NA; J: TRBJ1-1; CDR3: CASSMGAGRYTEAFF; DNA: TGTGCCAGTAGTATGGGGGCCGGGCGCTACACTGAAGCTTTCTTT
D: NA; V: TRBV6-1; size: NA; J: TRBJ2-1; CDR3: CASSLTLSSYNEQFF; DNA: TGTGCCAGCAGTCTTACCCTGAGCTCCTACAATGAGCAGTTCTTC
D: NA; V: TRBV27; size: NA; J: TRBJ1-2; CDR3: CASSLSRQGRNGYTF; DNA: TGTGCCAGCAGTTTATCGAGGCAGGGTAGGAATGGCTACACCTTC
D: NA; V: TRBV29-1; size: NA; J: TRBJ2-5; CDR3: CSGRDFSIETQYF; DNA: TGCAGCGGCCGGGACTTCAGCATCGAGACCCAGTACTTC
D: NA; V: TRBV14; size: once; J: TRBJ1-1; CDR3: CASSQETVNTEAFF; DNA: TGTGCCAGCAGCCAAGAAACAGTTAACACTGAAGCTTTCTTT
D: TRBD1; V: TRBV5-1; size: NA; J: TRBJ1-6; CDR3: CASSLGPTGGNSPLHF; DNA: TGCGCCAGCAGCTTGGGGCCCACAGGGGGAAATTCACCCCTCCACTTT
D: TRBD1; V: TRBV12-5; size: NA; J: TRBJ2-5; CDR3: CASGPLWTGRQETQYF; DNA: TGTGCTAGTGGCCCCCTTTGGACAGGGCGACAAGAGACCCAGTACTTC
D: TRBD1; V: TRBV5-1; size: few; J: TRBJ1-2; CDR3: CASSLQGEGYGYTF; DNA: TGCGCCAGCAGCCTACAGGGGGAAGGCTATGGCTACACCTTC
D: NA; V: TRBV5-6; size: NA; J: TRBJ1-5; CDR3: CASNRRSQGTLLNQPQHF; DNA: TGTGCCAGCAACCGACGGAGTCAGGGTACTCTTCTAAATCAGCCCCAGCATTTT
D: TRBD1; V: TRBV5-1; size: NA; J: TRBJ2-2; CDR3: CASSPGRDRMNTGELFF; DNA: TGCGCCAGCAGCCCCGGCCGGGACAGGATGAACACCGGGGAGCTGTTTTTT
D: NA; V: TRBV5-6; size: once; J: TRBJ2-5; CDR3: CASRQQIPYQETQYF; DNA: TGTGCCAGCAGACAACAGATCCCGTACCAAGAGACCCAGTACTTC
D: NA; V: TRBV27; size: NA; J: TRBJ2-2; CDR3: CASSSTPDTGELFF; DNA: TGTGCCAGCAGTTCCACGCCGGACACCGGGGAGCTGTTTTTT
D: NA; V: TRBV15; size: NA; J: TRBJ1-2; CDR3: CATSRGSGYTF; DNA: TGTGCCACCAGCAGAGGTAGTGGCTACACCTTC
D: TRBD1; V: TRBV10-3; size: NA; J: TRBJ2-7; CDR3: CAISDEGTASYEQYF; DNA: TGTGCCATCAGTGACGAAGGGACAGCCTCCTACGAGCAGTACTTC